Detailed here is one T cell receptor (beta chain). Per the authors' pipeline: Using reference gene primer amplification, nucleated cell counts were estimated. Assay: immunoSEQ multiplex PCR; the TCRdb copy retains only in-frame clones and omits some. Clone size and V and J calls were adopted from that table, with D and trimming inferred from the DNA. The sample shows tens of thousands of clones, over 65% of them seen only once. The sample comes from a study of blood T cell repertoires in COVID-19. At the level of the study: Spain, Italy and the United States supplied samples that represented acute and convalescent COVID-19. PBMCs, B-cell-depleted T cells, or T cells provided the cDNA or gDNA that made up the material.

Germline V gene data show CDR1 as SGHNT and CDR2 as YYREEE (reference sequence). This CDR3 has 13 amino acids. Trimming stripped 5 bases from V and 2 bases from J, with 11 bases between. V usage is TRBV5-4 and J usage is TRBJ2-7; no clear D. The origin of this receptor is a human donor in a cohort sampled during active COVID-19. The sequenced sample was peripheral blood. CDR3 in amino acids: CASSPGSTYEQYF. DNA for the CDR3: TGTGCCAGCAGTCCGGGTTCGACCTACGAGCAGTACTTC.